One and the same sample provided the 16 T cell receptor beta chains below, sequenced in a study of blood T cell repertoires in COVID-19. Assay used: immunoSEQ multiplex PCR; TCRdb lists only in-frame clones, some missing. The data contain 100,000 to 110,000 clones, roughly 85% of them singletons. The specimen was peripheral blood. The receptors derive from a man aged 65 to 85 with active or convalescent COVID-19.

The chain uses TRBV5-1 and TRBJ2-7, with 8 bases fitting TRBD1. The CDR3 is made up of 15 amino acids. CDR1 is SGHRS, CDR2 YFSETQ, per germline. After removal of 6 bases from V and 0 bases from J, the junction contained 8 bases not matched to a gene. The CDR3 sequence is CASNPTGVSSYEQYF. In DNA form, the CDR3 reads TGCGCCAGCAACCCGACAGGGGTCAGCTCCTACGAGCAGTACTTC.

The chain combines TRBV6-6 with TRBJ1-5, with D unresolved. The V end was cut by 10 bases, the J end by 0 bases, with 7 bases between. This CDR3 is built from 12 residues. Germline V gene data show CDR1 as MNHNY and CDR2 as SVGAGI (reference sequence). The CDR3: CATGPSNQPQHF. CDR3 nucleotides: TGTGCCACCGGTCCTAGCAATCAGCCCCAGCATTTT.

The sample holds a few counts of this clone. The chain recombines TRBV18 with TRBJ2-5; TRBD1 matches 8 bases. Germline V gene sequence: CDR1 KGHSH, CDR2 LQKENI. The CDR3 covers 15 residues. J lost 2 bases, V lost 1 base, and 3 bases had no gene match. The CDR3 here is CASSPRTGYQETQYF. The CDR3 coding sequence is TGTGCCAGCTCACCACGGACAGGGTATCAAGAGACCCAGTACTTC.

The V gene is TRBV24-1, the J gene TRBJ2-2; no reliable D call. The V and J ends lost 7 bases and 0 bases respectively, with 11 bases between them. The germline V gene encodes CDR1 KGHDR and CDR2 SFDVKD. CDR3 size: 15 residues. The CDR3 DNA follows: TGTGCCACCAGCAAACCCAGTGCGAACACCGGGGAGCTGTTTTTT. Amino acids: CATSKPSANTGELFF.

This clone was found once. CDR3 region: CASSVGETVYGYTF. The CDR3 coding sequence is TGTGCCAGCAGCGTAGGTGAGACTGTTTATGGCTACACCTTC. The V call is TRBV9, the J call TRBJ1-2; D ambiguous. V lost 0 bases and J 5 bases, leaving 11 bases between the germline ends. Germline loops: CDR1 SGDLS, CDR2 YYNGEE. This CDR3 comprises 14 residues.

In its sample, this clone was seen a few times. The gene calls are TRBV3-1 (or the pseudogene TRBV3-2) and TRBJ1-6; 8 bases align to TRBD1. Germline loops: CDR1 LGHDT, CDR2 YNNKEL (reference sequence). V lost 4 bases and J lost 10; bases outside the gene matches: 6. There are 14 residues in the CDR3. CDR3 protein: CASSPRTGSSPLHF. In DNA, the CDR3 is TGTGCCAGCAGCCCCAGGACAGGGAGCTCACCCCTCCACTTT.

This clone came up once. This chain uses TRBV12-3 or TRBV12-4 with TRBJ1-2; D call uncertain. Between the trimmed V and J ends, which lost 2 bases and 4 bases, there was a span of 8 bases. This CDR3 region has 13 residues. Here the CDR3 DNA reads TGTGCCAGCAGTTTAAGGCGGGGCTATGGCTACACCTTC. Amino acids: CASSLRRGYGYTF.

This chain uses TRBV10-3 with TRBJ1-1, with 7 bases aligning to TRBD1. V was clipped by 6 bases and J by 5 bases; unmatched bases: 9. The CDR3 spans 14 residues. Germline V gene lookup returns CDR1 ENHRY and CDR2 SYGVKD. CDR3 in DNA: TGTGCCATCAGGGGGGACAGTATCCTAACTGAAGCTTTCTTT. As protein: CAIRGDSILTEAFF.

The chain is built from TRBV19 and TRBJ1-6; 8 nucleotides agree with TRBD1. V shed 9 bases and J 4 bases; nucleotides not matched to a gene: 8. CDR1 and CDR2 from the germline V gene are LNHDA and SQIVND (reference sequence). This CDR3 has 15 residues. CDR3 DNA: TGTGCCAGCCGGGGGACAGGCGGATATAATTCACCCCTCCACTTT. Protein product: CASRGTGGYNSPLHF.

The chain couples TRBV27 to TRBJ2-5, with TRBD2 matching over 13 bases. The germline gives CDR1 MNHEY, CDR2 SMNVEV (reference sequence). This CDR3 region has 15 residues. The V segment lost 4 bases and the J segment 8 bases; nucleotides outside the gene matches: 7. DNA for the CDR3: TGTGCCAGCAGTTGGACTAGCGGGAGCCTCGATACCCAGTACTTC. Protein: CASSWTSGSLDTQYF.

CDR3 bases: TGTGCCATCCGGCAAGGCGGGAGTGACTCAGATACGCAGTATTTT. Translating gives CAIRQGGSDSDTQYF. The gene calls are TRBV10-3 and TRBJ2-3, with 7 bases identical to TRBD2. CDR1 and CDR2 (germline): ENHRY, SYGVKD. This CDR3 contains 15 residues. V trimming: 8 bases; J trimming: 4 bases; junction bases outside the gene matches: 12.

The CDR3 loop is CASSLSAGGRGEQFF. Here the CDR3 DNA reads TGTGCCAGCAGCCTATCAGCGGGGGGGAGAGGTGAGCAGTTCTTC. The genes are TRBV5-5 and TRBJ2-1; 10 bases line up with TRBD2. This CDR3 has 15 amino acids. Germline V gene sequence: CDR1 SGHKS, CDR2 YYEKEE (reference sequence). The ends lost 4 bases at V and 9 bases at J; junction bases unmatched: 10.

V is TRBV28 and J is TRBJ2-1; 9 positions agree with TRBD1. The trim removed 8 bases at V and 8 bases at J, leaving 10 bases unmatched. In germline, CDR1 is MDHEN, CDR2 SYDVKM. CDR3 length equals 14 residues. CDR3 amino acids: CASGTGGASDEQFF. DNA of the CDR3: TGTGCCAGCGGCACAGGGGGCGCCTCGGATGAGCAGTTCTTC.

The V call is TRBV30, the J call TRBJ2-5; unclear D gene. V was clipped by 4 bases and J by 1 base, with 10 bases between them. CDR1 is GTSNPN and CDR2 is SVGIG in the germline V gene (reference sequence). The CDR3 contains 13 residues. The CDR3 DNA follows: TGTGCCTGGAACCGTGGGCTCCAAGAGACCCAGTACTTC. This gives the protein CAWNRGLQETQYF.

This chain uses TRBV27 with TRBJ1-1, with D tentatively TRBD1 (5 bases). Germline CDR1 is MNHEY and CDR2 is SMNVEV (reference sequence). The V end was cut by 0 bases, the J end by 10 bases, with 12 bases between. The CDR3 is 13 amino acids. Written as DNA, the CDR3 is TGTGCCAGCAGTTTATCAGGGGCCCATATAGCTTTCTTT. This codes for CASSLSGAHIAFF.

The V gene is TRBV9, the J gene TRBJ1-2, with no clear D. This CDR3 has 14 residues. Per the germline V gene, CDR1 is SGDLS and CDR2 is YYNGEE. V lost 0 bases and J lost 8, with 14 bases in between. In nucleotides, the CDR3 is TGTGCCAGCAGCGTAGATGCGGGGAAAGAAGGCTACACCTTC. This gives the protein CASSVDAGKEGYTF.